The rows below give T cell receptor beta chains drawn from one sample of a study of CD8 T cells in ankylosing spondylitis. TCRdb re-called the 5' RACE reads with MiXCR, one entry per CDR3 protein. The data show 700,000 or so distinct CDR3 sequences, over 15% seen once. Sequencing was done on a sample of blood, either unsorted or a sorted T cell fraction (not recorded which). The source is a male donor with ankylosing spondylitis. Both conserved end residues are part of each CDR3. Fields, in order: D gene, clone size, J gene, V gene, CDR3 DNA, CDR3 protein. D genes are given only for firm matches. Rows may omit the clone size; those that give it use once, few, many or a size class.

D gene: -
clone size: few
J gene: TRBJ2-2
V gene: TRBV6-1
CDR3 DNA: TGTGCCAGCAGTACAGGGAGGAACACCGGGGAGCTGTTTTTT
CDR3 protein: CASSTGRNTGELFF

D gene: -
clone size: -
J gene: TRBJ1-4
V gene: TRBV27
CDR3 DNA: TGTGCCAGCAGTTTAATATTTAATGAAAAACTGTTTTTT
CDR3 protein: CASSLIFNEKLFF

D gene: -
clone size: -
J gene: TRBJ2-2
V gene: TRBV27
CDR3 DNA: TGTGCCAGCAGTTTGACCAGAGAGGCCGGGGAGCTGTTTTTT
CDR3 protein: CASSLTREAGELFF

D gene: TRBD1
clone size: -
J gene: TRBJ1-1
V gene: TRBV11-1
CDR3 DNA: TGTGCCAGCAGCCCTGGGACAGTTATGAACACTGAAGCTTTCTTT
CDR3 protein: CASSPGTVMNTEAFF

D gene: -
clone size: once
J gene: TRBJ1-4
V gene: TRBV6-5
CDR3 DNA: TGTGCCAGCAGTTATGCTCAGGAGGGCTGGAAAAAACTGTTTTTT
CDR3 protein: CASSYAQEGWKKLFF

D gene: TRBD2
clone size: -
J gene: TRBJ2-1
V gene: TRBV27
CDR3 DNA: TGTGCCAGCAGTTTATATGGGACTAGCGGGAGAGTAAGTGAGCAGTTCTTC
CDR3 protein: CASSLYGTSGRVSEQFF

D gene: -
clone size: -
J gene: TRBJ1-1
V gene: TRBV4-1
CDR3 DNA: TGCGCCAGCAGCCCCCATCGGGGCTACACTGAAGCTTTCTTT
CDR3 protein: CASSPHRGYTEAFF

D gene: TRBD1
clone size: -
J gene: TRBJ2-7
V gene: TRBV5-1
CDR3 DNA: TGCGCCAGCAGCTTGGGGACAGGGTCTCTTCTCGAGCAGTACTTC
CDR3 protein: CASSLGTGSLLEQYF

D gene: -
clone size: few
J gene: TRBJ1-5
V gene: TRBV28
CDR3 DNA: TGTGCCACAAGTCTTATATTTAGCAATCAGCCCCAGCATTTT
CDR3 protein: CATSLIFSNQPQHF

D gene: -
clone size: few
J gene: TRBJ2-3
V gene: TRBV28
CDR3 DNA: TGTGCCAGCAGTTCATACGGGACCGGGCCAGATACGCAGTATTTT
CDR3 protein: CASSSYGTGPDTQYF

D gene: TRBD2
clone size: -
J gene: TRBJ2-1
V gene: TRBV7-6
CDR3 DNA: TGTGCCAGCAGCTTAGTCCCGGCAACTAGCGGGAGGGCCAGCTCCTACAATGAGCAGTTCTTC
CDR3 protein: CASSLVPATSGRASSYNEQFF

D gene: TRBD2
clone size: few
J gene: TRBJ2-1
V gene: TRBV6-2/TRBV6-3
CDR3 DNA: TGTGCCAGCAGTTCCCGACTAGCGGTTGGCTATGAGCAGTTCTTC
CDR3 protein: CASSSRLAVGYEQFF

D gene: -
clone size: -
J gene: TRBJ1-1
V gene: TRBV7-2
CDR3 DNA: TGTGCCAGCAGCTTTGATTTGGGGATGAACACTGAAGCTTTCTTT
CDR3 protein: CASSFDLGMNTEAFF

D gene: -
clone size: many
J gene: TRBJ2-7
V gene: TRBV12-3/TRBV12-4
CDR3 DNA: TGTGCCAGCAGTTTATTTTCGGGCGGCGAGCAGTACTTC
CDR3 protein: CASSLFSGGEQYF

D gene: -
clone size: few
J gene: TRBJ2-5
V gene: TRBV20-1
CDR3 DNA: TGCAGTGCTGAGGGGGGGCAGGAGACCCAGTACTTC
CDR3 protein: CSAEGGQETQYF

D gene: TRBD1
clone size: few
J gene: TRBJ2-6
V gene: TRBV27
CDR3 DNA: TGTGCCAGCAGTTTGCAGGGGGCGGTCCCTGGGGCCAACGTCCTGACTTTC
CDR3 protein: CASSLQGAVPGANVLTF

D gene: TRBD1
clone size: few
J gene: TRBJ1-1
V gene: TRBV7-9
CDR3 DNA: TGTGCCAGCAGCCCCCCCGCACGACAGGGCCCAGACACTGAAGCTTTCTTT
CDR3 protein: CASSPPARQGPDTEAFF

D gene: TRBD1
clone size: -
J gene: TRBJ2-4
V gene: TRBV12-3/TRBV12-4
CDR3 DNA: TGTGCCAGCAGTTTTCCAGGGGGAGCCAAAAACATTCAGTACTTC
CDR3 protein: CASSFPGGAKNIQYF

D gene: -
clone size: few
J gene: TRBJ2-3
V gene: TRBV7-2
CDR3 DNA: TGTGCCAGCAGCTTAGCCGTGATTGGCACAGATACGCAGTATTTT
CDR3 protein: CASSLAVIGTDTQYF

D gene: -
clone size: few
J gene: TRBJ2-3
V gene: TRBV5-1
CDR3 DNA: TGCGCCAGCAGCGTACTCCAAGATACGCAGTATTTT
CDR3 protein: CASSVLQDTQYF

D gene: -
clone size: few
J gene: TRBJ1-1
V gene: TRBV6-2/TRBV6-3
CDR3 DNA: TGTGCCAGCAGTTACTCGTTGGGACGGGGGGACACTGAAGCTTTCTTT
CDR3 protein: CASSYSLGRGDTEAFF

D gene: TRBD1
clone size: -
J gene: TRBJ1-1
V gene: TRBV12-3/TRBV12-4
CDR3 DNA: TGTGCCAGCAGTGAGGGGACAGGGGAGAACACTGAAGCTTTCTTT
CDR3 protein: CASSEGTGENTEAFF

D gene: -
clone size: many
J gene: TRBJ1-5
V gene: TRBV29-1
CDR3 DNA: TGCAGCGTTGCAGGGTTCAATCAGCCCCAGCATTTT
CDR3 protein: CSVAGFNQPQHF

D gene: -
clone size: few
J gene: TRBJ2-3
V gene: TRBV7-3
CDR3 DNA: TGTGCCAGCAGCTTACTAGGCCCGCCCGGCACAGATACGCAGTATTTT
CDR3 protein: CASSLLGPPGTDTQYF

D gene: -
clone size: many
J gene: TRBJ1-3
V gene: TRBV3-1
CDR3 DNA: TGTGCCAGCGGCCTTGTAGGGGCCCTACGGGACACCATATATTTT
CDR3 protein: CASGLVGALRDTIYF

D gene: TRBD2
clone size: -
J gene: TRBJ2-1
V gene: TRBV7-6
CDR3 DNA: TGTGCCAGCAGCCCCCGGACTAGCGGGAGACAAAGGACTTCGAATGAGCAGTTCTTC
CDR3 protein: CASSPRTSGRQRTSNEQFF

D gene: TRBD1
clone size: few
J gene: TRBJ2-2
V gene: TRBV12-3/TRBV12-4
CDR3 DNA: TGTGCCAGCAGCCCCGCCGGGACAGGGGAGACCGGGGAGCTGTTTTTT
CDR3 protein: CASSPAGTGETGELFF